The 16 T cell receptor beta chains given below trace back to one sample, sequenced in a study of post-analysis software for immune sequencing data. Broader study findings: TRBV5-6, TRBV5-1 and TRBV20-1 belonged to a set of roughly 5 TRBV segments that were more frequent in patients than controls.

The TCR beta cDNA libraries contained unique molecular identifiers. TCRdb processed the PCR reads anew with MiXCR; each CDR3 protein has one entry. The sample shows some 690,000 distinct CDR3 sequences, 25% to 30% of them seen only once. Their cognate antigens are unknown. Sequenced material: blood. The receptors stem from a girl between 5 and 17 years old with multiple sclerosis.

This clonotype was observed a few times. V and J are TRBV15 and TRBJ2-1; D perhaps matches TRBD1 (5 bases). The CDR3 is 12 amino acids. Germline V gene lookup returns CDR1 LNHNV and CDR2 YYDKDF (reference sequence). V was cut by 5 bases and J by 8 bases, with 10 bases left in between. The CDR3 nucleotides are TGTGCCACCAGCCGAACAGGTCATGAGCAGTTCTTC. Encoded protein: CATSRTGHEQFF.

This clonotype was recorded at least ten times. The CDR3 loop reads CSAGDRGNEQFF. CDR3 bases: TGCAGCGCTGGGGACAGGGGAAATGAGCAGTTCTTC. The chain recombines TRBV29-1 with TRBJ2-1; 10 bases align to TRBD1. The junction had 4 bases not matched to a gene; V was cut back by 7 bases and J by 7 bases. This CDR3 has 12 amino acids. CDR1 is SQVTM and CDR2 is ANQGSEA in the germline V gene.

This clonotype has ten or more counts. The gene calls are TRBV15 and TRBJ1-4; D not resolved. Trimming took 0 bases from V and 3 from J, leaving 11 bases between them. The CDR3 contains 16 residues. Germline V gives CDR1 LNHNV, CDR2 YYDKDF (reference sequence). DNA of the CDR3: TGTGCCACCAGCAGAGACGGTCGCTCGGCTAATGAAAAACTGTTTTTT. Amino acid sequence: CATSRDGRSANEKLFF.

The chain combines TRBV5-1 with TRBJ1-2; possible D gene TRBD1, 5 bases. V lost 6 bases and J lost 5, with 14 bases in between. Germline lookup yields CDR1 SGHRS and CDR2 YFSETQ. The CDR3 is 13 residues long. CDR3 DNA sequence: TGCGCCAGCATGCCTCAGGGAGGATATGGCTACACCTTC. Amino acid sequence: CASMPQGGYGYTF. Combining the CDR3 with reference TRBV5-1 and TRBJ1-2 gives the whole variable domain KAGVTQTPRYLIKTRGQQVTLSCSPISGHRSVSWYQQTPGQGLQFLFEYFSETQRNKGNFPGRFSGRQFSNSRSEMNVSTLELGDSALYLCASMPQGGYGYTFGSGTRLTVV.

CDR3: CASINRGDIGSPLHF. The CDR3 DNA is TGTGCCAGCATCAACAGGGGGGACATAGGATCACCCCTCCACTTT. V and J are TRBV12-3 or TRBV12-4 and TRBJ1-6; the match to TRBD1 covers 8 bases. The CDR3 totals 15 residues. Trimming at V came to 7 bases and at J to 10 bases, leaving 12 bases not matched to a gene.

The sample holds a few counts of this clonotype. One junction end does not reproduce the germline sequence, and a read error may be involved. V usage is TRBV10-3 and J usage is TRBJ1-2; D perhaps matches TRBD1 (5 bases). CDR1 is ENHRY, CDR2 SYGVKD, per germline. The CDR3 covers 12 residues. The CDR3 loop is CAIRGGAYGHTF. The DNA for the CDR3 is TGTGCCATCAGGGGGGGTGCCTATGGCCACACCTTC.

The gene calls are TRBV20-1 and TRBJ1-2; tentative D call: TRBD1 (6 bases). Looked up from germline, CDR1 is DFQATT and CDR2 is SNEGSKA (reference sequence). V shed 6 bases and J shed 8 bases, with 19 bases lying between them. The CDR3 consists of 13 residues. The CDR3 is CSASPLQGGGYTF. CDR3 in DNA: TGCAGTGCCAGCCCGCTACAGGGAGGAGGCTACACCTTC.

This clonotype occurred a few times. This rearrangement joins TRBV7-2 to TRBJ2-6, with D unresolved. V was shortened by 5 bases and J by 2 bases, with 4 bases between the two germline ends. Looked up from germline, CDR1 is SGHTA and CDR2 is FQGNSA. CDR3 length: 13 residues. CDR3 amino acids: CASSVTGANVLTF. The CDR3 DNA follows: TGTGCCAGCAGCGTTACTGGGGCCAACGTCCTGACTTTC.

This clonotype was picked up many times. The CDR3 coding sequence is TGCAGTGCCCATCGAGGGCTAGAGAGAGGCGAGCAGTACTTC. It is translated as CSAHRGLERGEQYF. The chain links TRBV20-1 to TRBJ2-7, with TRBD2 as a possible D gene (5 bases). Germline loops: CDR1 DFQATT, CDR2 SNEGSKA (reference sequence). The CDR3 length is 14 residues. The V and J ends lost 6 bases and 6 bases respectively, with 21 bases between them.

CDR3 nucleotide sequence: TGCAGCGTTGAATCCTACGGTGGTGAGCAGTACTTC. Its protein product is CSVESYGGEQYF. The V call is TRBV29-1, the J call TRBJ2-5; D is unclear. The germline CDR1 and CDR2 sequences are SQVTM and ANQGSEA. The V and J ends lost 2 bases and 11 bases respectively, with 15 bases between them. The CDR3 spans 12 residues.

A few counts support this clonotype. This chain connects TRBV20-1 to TRBJ1-6; D is perhaps TRBD1 (6 bases). The V end was cut by 0 bases, the J end by 7 bases, with 10 bases between. Germline V gene lookup returns CDR1 DFQATT and CDR2 SNEGSKA (reference sequence). The CDR3 has 14 amino acids. The DNA for the CDR3 is TGCAGTGCTAGAGAACAGGGATACAATTCACCCCTCCACTTT. It translates to CSAREQGYNSPLHF.

This clonotype was observed a handful of times. This sequence joins TRBV10-3 and TRBJ2-1; TRBD2 might be the D (5 bases). V lost 2 bases to trimming and J lost 10 bases, with 12 bases between them. The CDR3 is 13 residues long. Germline CDR1 is ENHRY and CDR2 is SYGVKD. For the CDR3, the DNA is TGTGCCATCAGTGAGGGACTTACCTACGAGCAGTTCTTC. Translated: CAISEGLTYEQFF.

J is TRBJ2-5 and V is TRBV2, with 10 bases aligning to TRBD1. The CDR3 runs 17 residues. The germline CDR1 and CDR2 sequences are SNHLY and FYNNEI. J was trimmed by 2 bases and V by 6 bases; bases with no gene match: 12. CDR3 sequence: CASSRDRGGFSQETQYF. The CDR3 DNA follows: TGTGCCAGCAGCCGGGACAGGGGAGGTTTTAGTCAAGAGACCCAGTACTTC.

This chain joins TRBV9 and TRBJ2-1, with 9 bases matching TRBD2. Trimming took 7 bases from V and 2 from J; bases not matched to a gene: 7. Germline V lookup: CDR1 SGDLS, CDR2 YYNGEE. This CDR3 contains 15 residues. The CDR3 sequence is CASSETSGPYNEQFF. As DNA, the CDR3 is TGTGCCAGCTCCGAGACTAGCGGACCCTACAATGAGCAGTTCTTC.

There are a few counts of this clonotype. The V and J genes are TRBV2 and TRBJ2-5; D not certain. The CDR3 covers 18 residues. V dropped 0 bases and J dropped 2 bases, with 19 bases sitting between them. Germline loops: CDR1 SNHLY, CDR2 FYNNEI. CDR3 sequence reads: CASSEASSRVPTQETQYF. As DNA, the CDR3 is TGTGCCAGCAGTGAAGCGAGTAGCCGCGTTCCCACTCAAGAGACCCAGTACTTC.

The chain joins TRBV6-2 or TRBV6-3 to TRBJ2-1, with 7 bases lining up with TRBD2. Germline V gives CDR1 MNHEY, CDR2 SVGEGT. V gave up 6 bases and J gave up 7 bases; unmatched junction bases: 12. The CDR3 spans 15 residues. The CDR3 here is CASSHPRREWNEQFF. CDR3 coding DNA: TGTGCCAGCAGCCACCCACGGCGGGAGTGGAATGAGCAGTTCTTC.